This T cell receptor beta chain was obtained from a study of radiation and T cells in renal cell carcinoma (dated by TCRdb to 2020 to 2022). Describing the broader study: A total of fewer than 55 samples underwent TCR beta sequencing, made up of 25 or so tumors and around 27 peripheral blood samples. A total of 4,016,671 unique CDR3 nucleotide sequences, encoding 2.8 million or so unique CDR3 amino acid sequences, were found across all 50 or so samples.

Read against the paper, the sample's time point label means: tumor resected at nephrectomy. In light of the paper, this sample's treatment or condition label describes: 15 Gy SBRT to primary tumor, nephrectomy 4 weeks later. Samples came from a clinical trial, in which primary renal cell carcinomas received 15 Gy stereotactic body radiation therapy followed by nephrectomy 4 weeks later. Every patient had renal cell carcinoma of clear cell pathology. Tumors were dissociated mechanically, digested with collagenase/hyaluronidase at 37 degrees C, processed in gentleMACS C tubes, and stored in liquid nitrogen. Genomic DNA for TCR sequencing was prepared using the QIAamp DNA Blood Mini Kit (Qiagen). Only samples passing all quality control checks were included in the analyses. Taken from cysteine to phenylalanine, the CDR3 has 15 residues. The retained sequence is limited to the CDR3, 45 bases, with the frame set at the first base. Via the germline V gene (reference sequence), CDR1 is LNHDA and CDR2 SQIVND. The germline V end is reduced by 7 bases and the J end by 3 bases; junction bases left unmatched: 7.

TCR beta libraries were generated from genomic DNA with the immunoSEQ kit, following the manufacturer's recommendations. To prepare libraries, a first multiplex PCR with proprietary primers was run, followed by a second PCR that added unique barcodes, and a bead cleanup was done after each round. Each sample batch included a kit-provided positive control reaction and a negative control reaction. The final libraries were assessed on an Agilent 4200 TapeStation D1000 ScreenTape, pooled by volume, and quantified by qPCR. Sequencing was performed on an Illumina NextSeq500 with a MidOutput 150-cycle cartridge, and 156 Read1 and 15 Index1 cycles were run with kit custom primers. The pooled library was loaded at 0.75 to 1 pM, with a roughly 19% PhiX control spiked in. Per the source publication's procedure: The vendor-processed data were analyzed in R, and a clonotype was defined as all T cells that share the same CDR3 nucleotide sequence. For clone abundance analyses, frequencies were normalized to the 10,000 most abundant clones per sample. Public T cell clones, averaging fewer than five per sample, were removed before analysis. The dominant motif analysis was done with ImmunoMap using the PAM10 matrix, a gap penalty of 30, and a homology threshold of 0.3, and motifs with a cumulative frequency of at least 0.01 were considered dominant. An abundance difference of at least 32-fold between compartments was the criterion for calling clonotypes tumor-enriched or baseline blood-enriched. Similarity between tumor and blood repertoires was quantified using the Baroni-Urbani and Buser coefficient, and groups were compared with two-tailed Wilcoxon tests in R. In TCRdb, the immuneACCESS table is reduced to in-frame sequences with V and J assigned. These tables do not hold every clone; where another copy was compared, an unresolved V gene accounts for under half, and the others remain unexplained. That table gives V, J and clone size, and the DNA gave D and trimming. This sample gives 20,000 or so clones in total; 45% to 70% of them show up just once. About an eighth of the sample belongs to the ten largest clones.

With regard to this clone: Its antigen is unknown. There are no base qualities to consult, and no much larger clone falls within one base.

Beyond this particular receptor, the publication reports: Because pretreatment tumor biopsies were not available, the baseline intratumoral presence of clonotypes could not be determined. Because the trial had a single-armed design, the trial could not examine how radiation dose or scheduling affected the TCR repertoire. Top tumor clonotypes rose in blood from baseline to 2 weeks post-radiation, then contracted by 4 weeks, suggesting transient expansion of tumor-resident clones. Only small tumor regions of 0.75 to 1 g were available, so intratumoral heterogeneity was not captured. Irradiated tumors showed higher TCR clonality than controls, with the top 100 clonotypes averaging around 54% of the repertoire versus roughly 40% in nephrectomy-only tumors. Irradiated tumors contained more dominant CDR3 motifs, and these motifs occupied a larger share of the repertoire than in control tumors.

This sequence was found in a man in his forties or fifties with renal cell carcinoma. The specimen comprised tumor tissue, sampled from a patient whose treatment included radiotherapy and nephrectomy. Here the chain combines TRBV19 and TRBJ2-3; 10 junctional bases match TRBD2. DNA sequence: TGTGCCAGTACTTTAAGCGGGGGGGCAACAGATACGCAGTATTTT. This codes for CASTLSGGATDTQYF.